This TCR beta chain derives from a study of T cell responses to AZD1222 COVID-19 vaccine. Study-wide results and limits: Once two AZD1222 doses were given, Spike-specific TCR breadth and depth went up. Seropositive AZD1222 recipients at baseline numbered only five or six. The span of vaccine-associated CD4 TCRs extended across spike, with dominance at 160-218 and 743-854.

This clone was picked up one time. Its antigen remains unidentified. The CDR3 loop spans 13 amino acids. Germline V CDR1 and CDR2: MGHDK, SYGVNS. J lost 8 bases, V lost 9 bases, and 6 bases had no gene match. Only in-frame clones appear in the TCRdb table, and some are missing; sequencing was by immunoSEQ multiplex PCR. Of 150,000 to 200,000 clones in the sample, 85% to 95% were seen once. Sequenced material: peripheral blood, taken 28 days after the second AZD1222 dose. The chain has TRBV25-1 and TRBJ1-6; 8 bases are a match to TRBD1. This receptor was obtained from an adult who received the AZD1222 COVID-19 vaccine. The CDR3 here is CARPDRGYSPLHF. The CDR3 DNA sequence: TGTGCCAGACCCGACAGGGGATATTCACCCCTCCACTTT.